This T cell receptor beta chain was documented in a study of blood T cell repertoires in COVID-19. Losses at the gene ends were 0 bases for V and 5 bases for J; bases not matched to a gene: 6. This CDR3 has 17 residues. Looked up from germline, CDR1 is LGHNA and CDR2 is YNFKEQ. Measured with immunoSEQ multiplex PCR; TCRdb has only the in-frame clones, and not every one. This sample carries 400,000 to 450,000 clones, approximately 90% of them seen once, and the ten largest clones take 10% to 15%. The sample taken for sequencing was peripheral blood. The TCR was taken from a woman between 45 and 60 years old with COVID-19, enrolled during active disease. The chain employs TRBV4-2 and TRBJ2-1; 11 nucleotides align to TRBD2. For the CDR3, the DNA is TGTGCCAGCAGCCAAGACGGGGGACTAGCGGCCCACAATGAGCAGTTCTTC. Residues: CASSQDGGLAAHNEQFF.